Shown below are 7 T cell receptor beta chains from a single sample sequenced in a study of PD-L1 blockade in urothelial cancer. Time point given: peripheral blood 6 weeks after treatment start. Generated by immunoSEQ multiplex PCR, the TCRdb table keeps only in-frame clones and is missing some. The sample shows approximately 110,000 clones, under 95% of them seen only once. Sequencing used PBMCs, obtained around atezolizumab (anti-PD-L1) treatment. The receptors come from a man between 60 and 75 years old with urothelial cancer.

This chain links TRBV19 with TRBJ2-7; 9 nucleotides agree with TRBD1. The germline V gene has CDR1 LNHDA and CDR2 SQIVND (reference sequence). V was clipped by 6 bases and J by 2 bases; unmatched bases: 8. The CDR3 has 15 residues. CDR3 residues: CASSEETGGTYEQYF. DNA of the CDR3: TGTGCCAGTAGCGAAGAGACAGGGGGAACCTACGAGCAGTACTTC.

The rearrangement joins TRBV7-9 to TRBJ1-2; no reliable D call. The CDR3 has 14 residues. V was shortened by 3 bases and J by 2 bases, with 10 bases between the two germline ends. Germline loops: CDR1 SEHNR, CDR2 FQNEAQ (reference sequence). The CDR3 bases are TGTGCCAGCAGCTTCCCGTACGGGAACTATGGCTACACCTTC. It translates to CASSFPYGNYGYTF.

In DNA, the CDR3 is TGTGCCAGCAGTTACGGGTTACAGACCCTCACCGGGGAGCTGTTTTTT. This translates into CASSYGLQTLTGELFF. This rearrangement joins TRBV6-5 to TRBJ2-2; D gene unclear. The CDR3 runs 16 residues. Germline values: CDR1 MNHEY, CDR2 SVGAGI. V was clipped by 2 bases and J by 4 bases, with 14 bases between them.

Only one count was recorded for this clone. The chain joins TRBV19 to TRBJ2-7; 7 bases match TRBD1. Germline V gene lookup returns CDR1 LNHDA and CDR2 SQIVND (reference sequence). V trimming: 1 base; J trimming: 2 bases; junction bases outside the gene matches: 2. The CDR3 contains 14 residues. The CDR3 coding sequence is TGTGCCAGTAGTATAGGACAGGGAACCTACGAGCAGTACTTC. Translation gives CASSIGQGTYEQYF.

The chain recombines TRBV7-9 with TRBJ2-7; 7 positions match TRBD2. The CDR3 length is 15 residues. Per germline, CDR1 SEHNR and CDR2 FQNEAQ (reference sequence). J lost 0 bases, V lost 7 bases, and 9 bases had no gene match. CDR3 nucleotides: TGTGCCAGCACCCAAAGCGGGGCAGACTCCTACGAGCAGTACTTC. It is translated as CASTQSGADSYEQYF.

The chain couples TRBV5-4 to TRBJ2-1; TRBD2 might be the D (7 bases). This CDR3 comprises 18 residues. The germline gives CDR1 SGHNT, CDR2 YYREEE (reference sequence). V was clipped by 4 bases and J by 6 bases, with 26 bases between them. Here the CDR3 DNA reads TGTGCCAGCAGCCCGCCTGTGGGGGGGGCCTCGTCGGGCAATGAGCAGTTCTTC. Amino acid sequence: CASSPPVGGASSGNEQFF.

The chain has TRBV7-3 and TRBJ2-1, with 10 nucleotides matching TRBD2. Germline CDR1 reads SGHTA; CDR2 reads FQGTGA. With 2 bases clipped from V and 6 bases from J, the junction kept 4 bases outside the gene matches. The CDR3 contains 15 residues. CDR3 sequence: CASSLRLAGVNEQFF. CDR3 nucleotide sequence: TGTGCCAGCAGCTTACGGCTAGCGGGAGTCAATGAGCAGTTCTTC.